This passage covers 21 T cell receptor beta chains from one sample sequenced in a study of response to subunit inactivated influenza vaccine. TCRdb re-called the RT-PCR reads through MiXCR, storing one row per CDR3 protein. Of 250,000 to 350,000 distinct CDR3 sequences detected, 20% to 25% appear once; the ten largest clones hold 10%. The sample consisted of PBMCs from blood, taken about 20 months after vaccination. The receptors come from a man between 50 and 70 years old who received an inactivated influenza vaccine.

The rearrangement joins TRBV28 to TRBJ2-7; TRBD1 aligns across 7 bases. CDR1 MDHEN and CDR2 SYDVKM come from the germline V gene. With V trimmed by 6 bases and J by 0 bases, 11 bases remained unmatched. CDR3 size: 16 residues. The CDR3, as DNA: TGTGCCAGCAGACCCCTGACAGGGAAGGGCTCCTACGAGCAGTACTTC. Translated: CASRPLTGKGSYEQYF.

This clonotype was seen once. The chain recombines TRBV23-1 with TRBJ1-5; perhaps TRBD1 as D (6 bases). TRBV23-1 is annotated as an ORF whose role is uncertain. This CDR3 is built from 15 residues. V gave up 7 bases and J gave up 5 bases, with 18 bases separating them. The chain's CDR3 is CASTKAGGVDQPQHF. The CDR3 nucleotides read TGCGCCAGCACTAAGGCGGGGGGCGTCGATCAGCCCCAGCATTTT.

In its sample, this clonotype was seen many times. V and J are TRBV12-3 or TRBV12-4 and TRBJ1-1; 9 nucleotides align to TRBD1. Germline trimming cut 6 bases from V and 5 bases from J; bases unmatched to any gene: 7. The CDR3 contains 14 residues. This CDR3 is CASRFSGTGTEAFF. CDR3 coding DNA: TGTGCCAGCAGATTCTCCGGGACAGGGACTGAAGCTTTCTTT.

This clonotype was counted a few times. The rearrangement uses TRBV4-1 and TRBJ1-6; D gene ambiguous. Trimming cost V 1 base and J 7 bases, with 8 bases left between them. The V gene's germline CDR1 is MGHRA and CDR2 YSYEKL. The CDR3 runs to 14 residues. This chain's CDR3 is CASSQGPRNSPLHF. The CDR3 coding sequence is TGCGCCAGCAGCCAAGGACCGAGGAATTCACCCCTCCACTTT.

The chain is built from TRBV4-3 and TRBJ2-1, with a possible D match to TRBD1 (6 bases). The germline V and J ends were trimmed by 3 bases and 10 bases, with 13 bases remaining between them. Per germline, CDR1 LGHNA and CDR2 YSLEER. This CDR3 region has 13 residues. The CDR3 DNA reads as TGCGCCAGCAGCCATACTACTAGGGGGGAGCAGTTCTTC. This sequence encodes CASSHTTRGEQFF.

This clonotype showed up many times. The CDR3 loop reads CASSLEQLAGYTF. As DNA, the CDR3 is TGTGCCAGCAGTTTGGAGCAACTTGCTGGCTACACCTTC. This sequence joins TRBV28 and TRBJ1-2; no definite D call. V was pared by 3 bases and J by 7 bases, with 12 bases between. The CDR3 covers 13 residues. In germline, CDR1 is MDHEN, CDR2 SYDVKM.

The genes are TRBV11-2 and TRBJ1-3; no firm D call. This CDR3 comprises 15 residues. Germline CDR1 SGHAT, CDR2 FQNNGV. Trimming removed 2 bases at V and 0 bases at J, with 8 bases between. CDR3 sequence: CASSLTRSSGNTIYF. DNA for the CDR3: TGTGCCAGCAGCTTAACAAGAAGCTCTGGAAACACCATATATTTT.

This clonotype came up a few times. This chain connects TRBV11-2 to TRBJ2-1; 8 nucleotides line up with TRBD2. After removal of 5 bases from V and 0 bases from J, the junction contained 3 bases not matched to a gene. The length of the CDR3 is 15 residues. Germline CDR1 SGHAT, CDR2 FQNNGV. The CDR3, as DNA: TGTGCCAGCAGCATGAGCGGGAGCTCCTACAATGAGCAGTTCTTC. Its translation: CASSMSGSSYNEQFF.

This clonotype was counted a few times. The chain couples TRBV29-1 to TRBJ1-5; no firm D call. The CDR3 has 13 amino acids. Germline V gene data show CDR1 as SQVTM and CDR2 as ANQGSEA. With 6 bases removed from V and 7 bases from J, the gap between germline ends came to 16 bases. The CDR3 reads CSVSDAPGQPQHF. In nucleotides, the CDR3 is TGCAGCGTCTCGGACGCACCTGGGCAGCCCCAGCATTTT.

The genes are TRBV12-3 or TRBV12-4 and TRBJ2-7; tentative D call: TRBD2 (6 bases). Between the trimmed V and J ends, which lost 8 bases and 2 bases, there was a span of 13 bases. CDR3 length: 13 amino acids. This CDR3 reads CASGGTATYEQYF. CDR3 sequence (DNA): TGTGCCAGCGGCGGGACGGCTACCTACGAGCAGTACTTC.

V and J are TRBV6-2 or TRBV6-3 and TRBJ1-1, with TRBD1 as a possible D gene (5 bases). Germline V gene sequence: CDR1 MNHEY, CDR2 SVGEGT. The CDR3 has 13 residues. V was trimmed by 10 bases and J by 1 base, leaving 13 bases between them. CDR3 protein: CATQGRRNTEAFF. The CDR3 coding sequence is TGTGCCACCCAGGGCCGGAGGAACACTGAAGCTTTCTTT.

This sequence joins TRBV24-1 and TRBJ2-5; 10 bases align to TRBD2. There are 14 residues in the CDR3. Per germline, CDR1 KGHDR and CDR2 SFDVKD. V dropped 5 bases and J dropped 4; count of bases not matched to a gene: 3. Written as DNA, the CDR3 is TGTGCCACCAGTGGACTAGCGGGCGGAGAGACCCAGTACTTC. Its protein product is CATSGLAGGETQYF.

The chain combines TRBV4-2 with TRBJ1-6, with TRBD1 matching 8 bases. V trimming: 0 bases; J trimming: 10 bases; junction bases outside the gene matches: 5. Germline values: CDR1 LGHNA, CDR2 YNFKEQ. The length of the CDR3 is 15 residues. The CDR3 here is CASSQESGQGSPLHF. The CDR3 coding sequence is TGTGCCAGCAGCCAAGAGTCCGGACAGGGCTCACCCCTCCACTTT.

The rearrangement links TRBV7-2 to TRBJ1-2; D is ambiguous. Germline assignment: CDR1 SGHTA and CDR2 FQGNSA. The V end lost 5 bases, the J end lost 2 bases, and 15 bases lay between the germline ends. The CDR3 sequence is 15 residues long. In DNA, the CDR3 is TGTGCCAGCAGCCAGGTAGCGTTACAGAACTATGGCTACACCTTC. Its translation is CASSQVALQNYGYTF.

This sequence joins TRBV28 and TRBJ1-5, with a possible D match to TRBD1 (6 bases). This CDR3 contains 18 residues. CDR1 and CDR2 (germline): MDHEN, SYDVKM. V lost 7 bases and J lost 1, with 23 bases in between. The CDR3 DNA reads as TGTGCCAGCAAAGTAAACAGATGGGGGCAAGGGAGCAATCAGCCCCAGCATTTT. The encoded protein is CASKVNRWGQGSNQPQHF.

This chain uses TRBV6-1 with TRBJ1-2; 8 positions match TRBD1. The CDR3 has 14 amino acids. V dropped 6 bases and J dropped 4; count of bases not matched to a gene: 7. CDR1 MNHNS and CDR2 SASEGT come from the germline V gene. CDR3 DNA sequence: TGTGCCAGCAGGGACACCGGACAGGGCTATGGCTACACCTTC. The encoded protein is CASRDTGQGYGYTF.

This clonotype came up many times. The DNA for the CDR3 is TGCAGTGCTAAACCGGGACAGGGCGGTAATTCACCCCTCCACTTT. Protein product: CSAKPGQGGNSPLHF. The rearrangement joins TRBV20-1 to TRBJ1-6; 9 positions match TRBD1. J gave up 6 bases and V 4 bases, and 7 bases lay outside the gene matches. The length of the CDR3 is 15 residues. The V gene's germline CDR1 is DFQATT and CDR2 SNEGSKA (reference sequence).

This clonotype was recorded at least ten times. The rearrangement uses TRBV18 and TRBJ2-4, with 9 bases identical to TRBD1. The germline V gene encodes CDR1 KGHSH and CDR2 LQKENI. CDR3 length: 17 amino acids. Germline trimming cut 3 bases from V and 0 bases from J; bases unmatched to any gene: 6. The CDR3 region is CASSPVRTGVAKNIQYF. CDR3 DNA: TGTGCCAGCTCACCTGTTCGGACAGGGGTAGCCAAAAACATTCAGTACTTC.

The chain joins TRBV12-3 or TRBV12-4 to TRBJ1-2; TRBD1 agrees at 10 bases. The CDR3 sequence is 14 residues long. J was trimmed by 4 bases and V by 6 bases; bases with no gene match: 5. The CDR3 loop is CASRRTGGSYGYTF. The CDR3 DNA reads TGTGCCAGCAGGAGGACAGGGGGTAGCTATGGCTACACCTTC.

The chain joins TRBV7-2 to TRBJ2-7; maybe TRBD1 (5 bases). V gave up 2 bases and J gave up 5 bases, with 10 bases separating them. CDR3 length: 13 residues. From germline, CDR1 is SGHTA and CDR2 FQGNSA. The CDR3 reads CASSLQGGDEQYF. CDR3 in DNA: TGTGCCAGCAGCTTACAGGGTGGCGACGAGCAGTACTTC.

This clonotype was observed at least ten times. The J gene is TRBJ1-1, the V gene TRBV20-1; D is unresolved. Per germline, CDR1 DFQATT and CDR2 SNEGSKA (reference sequence). The CDR3 has 12 amino acids. The CDR3 loop is CSARGWNTEAFF. The DNA for the CDR3 is TGCAGCGCGCGAGGATGGAACACTGAAGCTTTCTTT.